The sequence of this T cell receptor beta chain was determined in a study of T cell responses to AZD1222 COVID-19 vaccine. Germline V lookup: CDR1 MDHEN, CDR2 SYDVKM. CDR3 length equals 15 residues. V was pared by 5 bases and J by 2 bases, with 8 bases of the junction left unmatched. The method was immunoSEQ multiplex PCR; TCRdb's version includes in-frame clones alone and lacks a portion of them. The sample includes 140,000 or so clones, just over 85% of them seen just once. Comments on this clone: No antigen is known for it.

Overall study results and limits: At baseline, seropositivity was found in only a handful of AZD1222 recipients. Among vaccine-associated CD4 TCRs, coverage spanned spike, with dominance at 160-218 and 743-854.

The origin of this receptor is an adult in good health. The sample consisted of peripheral blood, taken on day 0 of AZD1222 vaccination. The J gene is TRBJ2-7, the V gene TRBV28, with TRBD2 matching 8 bases. The CDR3 region has the DNA TGTGCCAGCAGTCCGTCAGTCGGGAGGGCCTACGAGCAGTACTTC. This codes for CASSPSVGRAYEQYF.